Presented here are 5 T cell receptor beta chains from one specimen sequenced in a study of identical twins (TCRdb year 2016). The library was prepared using 5' RACE. Data came from an Illumina HiSeq 2000. TCRdb handled the public reads itself, with Q25 trimming in fastp and clone calling in MiXCR, and kept productive beta chains. A single entry per CDR3 protein holds the most common genes and DNA from its merged rows. The table for this sample lists about 390,000 distinct CDR3 sequences; 8.5% to 10% of them were counted only once. The ten top clones hold about 8.1% of the sample. Material for sequencing was naive T cells sorted from blood. This specimen's cell subset or site label, per the study, means: cells isolated with a human naive T-cell isolation kit. The receptors were sampled from a woman between 50 and 59 years old in good health.

This clonotype was picked up many times. The CDR3 sequence is CATSRPGTGFFNEQFF. DNA of the CDR3: TGTGCCACCAGCAGACCCGGGACAGGGTTTTTCAATGAGCAGTTCTTC. The J gene is TRBJ2-1, the V gene TRBV15; 9 bases fit TRBD1. Trimming removed 2 bases from V and 6 bases from J; junction bases left unmatched: 8. This CDR3 region has 16 residues. Germline CDR1 is LNHNV and CDR2 is YYDKDF (reference sequence). Drawing the rest from reference TRBV15 and TRBJ2-1, the complete variable domain is DAMVIQNPRYQVTQFGKPVTLSCSQTLNHNVMYWYQQKSSQAPKLLFHYYDKDFNNEADTPDNFQSRRPNTSFCFLDIRSPGLGDTAMYLCATSRPGTGFFNEQFFGPGTRLTVL.

This clonotype was detected a few times. The CDR3 loop reads CASSELGGSYNQPQHF. The CDR3 region has the DNA TGTGCCAGCAGTGAACTAGGGGGCTCCTACAATCAGCCCCAGCATTTT. The rearrangement uses TRBV6-1 and TRBJ1-5; 7 bases line up with TRBD1. Germline lookup yields CDR1 MNHNS and CDR2 SASEGT. Losses at the gene ends were 2 bases for V and 3 bases for J; bases not matched to a gene: 7. The CDR3 covers 16 residues.

The rearrangement joins TRBV29-1 to TRBJ1-1; D is ambiguous. The V and J ends lost 0 bases and 7 bases respectively, with 12 bases between them. The CDR3 spans 13 residues. Germline V gives CDR1 SQVTM, CDR2 ANQGSEA. The CDR3 nucleotides are TGCAGCGTTGAAGATACGGCAGGACTTGAAGCTTTCTTT. This translates into CSVEDTAGLEAFF.

This clonotype has just a few counts. The rearrangement joins TRBV5-5 to TRBJ1-1; no clear D. Germline lookup yields CDR1 SGHKS and CDR2 YYEKEE (reference sequence). Trimming pared 0 bases from V and 8 bases from J, leaving 8 bases between. This CDR3 is 12 amino acids long. The CDR3 region has the DNA TGTGCCAGCAGCTTGGGGGGTTGGGAAGCTTTCTTT. Its protein is CASSLGGWEAFF.

This clonotype was counted a few times. V usage is TRBV5-5 and J usage is TRBJ2-5, with D possibly TRBD2 on 5 matching bases. The V gene's germline CDR1 is SGHKS and CDR2 YYEKEE (reference sequence). This CDR3 contains 14 residues. V was shortened by 0 bases and J by 3 bases, with 9 bases between the two germline ends. The CDR3 DNA sequence: TGTGCCAGCAGCTTGGTGGGAGTAAAAGAGACCCAGTACTTC. It yields the protein CASSLVGVKETQYF.